A single sample gave rise to the 31 T cell receptor beta chains below, sequenced in a study of T cells in Graves' hyperthyroidism and ophthalmopathy. Amplification targeted TCR beta CDR3 regions from RNA transcripts. The HTBI set primed first-round TCR CDR3 RT-PCR. TCRdb reanalysed the multiplex PCR reads using MiXCR and keeps one entry per CDR3 protein. The table includes approximately 430,000 distinct CDR3 sequences, approximately 15% detected once. The sample was blood. The receptor source for this set is a man aged 18 to 30 with Graves' ophthalmopathy.

This clonotype has a count of ten or more. This chain joins TRBV10-3 and TRBJ1-4; D is ambiguous. The V gene lost 10 bases and the J gene lost 0 bases, with 9 bases spanning the gap. From germline, CDR1 is ENHRY and CDR2 SYGVKD. This CDR3 has 13 residues. CDR3 nucleotide sequence: TGTGCCACTAGACGGTCAACTAATGAAAAACTGTTTTTT. Translated, it gives CATRRSTNEKLFF.

This clonotype was seen at least ten times. The chain combines TRBV13 with TRBJ2-7, with TRBD2 as a possible D gene (6 bases). Germline values: CDR1 PRHDT, CDR2 FYEKMQ (reference sequence). The CDR3 has 14 residues. V lost 6 bases and J lost 1, with 13 bases in between. CDR3 nucleotides: TGTGCCAGCAGGAGGATAGCGGTATCCTACGAGCAGTACTTC. The encoded protein is CASRRIAVSYEQYF.

The rearrangement links TRBV20-1 to TRBJ1-1; D unclear. The CDR3 is 15 amino acids. Trimming stripped 0 bases from V and 4 bases from J, with 15 bases between. Germline lookup yields CDR1 DFQATT and CDR2 SNEGSKA (reference sequence). The CDR3 DNA reads as TGCAGTGCTAGAGATTGGGCCAGGTCGCCCACTGAAGCTTTCTTT. Translation: CSARDWARSPTEAFF.

This clonotype was seen ten or more times. The chain carries TRBV20-1 and TRBJ1-2; D gene uncertain. The V end lost 0 bases, the J end lost 0 bases, and 17 bases lay between the germline ends. The CDR3 sequence is 17 residues long. Germline V gene lookup returns CDR1 DFQATT and CDR2 SNEGSKA (reference sequence). The CDR3 region has the DNA TGCAGTGCTAGAGATGCAGGAAAAGACCCAGCTAACTATGGCTACACCTTC. It encodes CSARDAGKDPANYGYTF.

This clonotype was seen at least ten times. The chain recombines TRBV11-3 with TRBJ1-5; possible D gene TRBD1, 5 bases. The CDR3 consists of 14 residues. V lost 11 bases and J 4 bases, leaving 18 bases between the germline ends. The V gene's germline CDR1 is SGHNT and CDR2 YENEEA. The CDR3 reads CAGTEGRSNQPQHF. CDR3 sequence (DNA): TGTGCCGGGACCGAGGGCAGGTCGAATCAGCCCCAGCATTTT.

This clonotype was counted once. The J gene is TRBJ2-5, the V gene TRBV19; D not resolved. V lost 3 bases, J lost 1 base, and 3 bases lay in between. Per germline, CDR1 LNHDA and CDR2 SQIVND (reference sequence). This CDR3 spans 12 amino acids. The CDR3 is CASSMVQETQYF. The CDR3 bases are TGTGCCAGTAGTATGGTCCAAGAGACCCAGTACTTC. Full variable domain (rest looked up from reference TRBV19 and TRBJ2-5): DGGITQSPKYLFRKEGQNVTLSCEQNLNHDAMYWYRQDPGQGLRLIYYSQIVNDFQKGDIAEGYSVSREKKESFPLTVTSAQKNPTAFYLCASSMVQETQYFGPGTRLLVL.

This clonotype occurred many times. J is TRBJ2-3 and V is TRBV20-1; tentative D call: TRBD2 (6 bases). This CDR3 contains 14 residues. Per germline, CDR1 DFQATT and CDR2 SNEGSKA (reference sequence). V was pared by 2 bases and J by 3 bases, with 12 bases between. For the CDR3, the DNA is TGCAGTGCTAGAAATCCGGGAGCTACAGATACGCAGTATTTT. Translation: CSARNPGATDTQYF.

The sample holds many counts of this clonotype. V usage is TRBV27 and J usage is TRBJ2-1; 10 positions agree with TRBD2. The CDR3 is made up of 14 amino acids. With V trimmed by 5 bases and J by 6 bases, 4 bases remained unmatched. CDR1 and CDR2 from the germline V gene are MNHEY and SMNVEV (reference sequence). CDR3 protein: CASSVLAGSNEQFF. As DNA, the CDR3 is TGTGCCAGCAGTGTACTAGCGGGGTCCAATGAGCAGTTCTTC.

This clonotype was found many times. The chain joins TRBV3-1 to TRBJ2-3; D could derive from TRBD1 or TRBD2 (5 bases each). The CDR3 extends over 15 amino acids. Germline V lookup: CDR1 LGHDT, CDR2 YNNKEL (reference sequence). Deletions cut 4 bases from V and 0 bases from J, with 11 bases between. CDR3 nucleotide sequence: TGTGCCAGCAGCCCCCGGGACCGTAGCACAGATACGCAGTATTTT. Protein: CASSPRDRSTDTQYF.

At least ten counts were recorded for this clonotype. The CDR3 sequence: CAWSPGTGGQETQYF. The DNA of the CDR3 is TGTGCCTGGAGCCCCGGGACAGGGGGCCAAGAGACCCAGTACTTC. The chain recombines TRBV30 with TRBJ2-5, with 11 bases matching TRBD1. This CDR3 spans 15 amino acids. Germline V gene data show CDR1 as GTSNPN and CDR2 as SVGIG (reference sequence). With 3 bases clipped from V and 1 base from J, the junction kept 4 bases outside the gene matches. Variable domain in full (rest from reference TRBV30 and TRBJ2-5): SQTIHQWPATLVQPVGSPLSLECTVEGTSNPNLYWYRQAAGRGLQLLFYSVGIGQISSEVPQNLSASRPQDRQFILSSKKLLLSDSGFYLCAWSPGTGGQETQYFGPGTRLLVL.

This chain connects TRBV29-1 to TRBJ2-1; D is undetermined. The CDR3 contains 13 residues. The V end was cut by 0 bases, the J end by 10 bases, with 13 bases between. Germline CDR1 SQVTM, CDR2 ANQGSEA. CDR3 amino acids: CSVEEVPEGEQFF. The CDR3 DNA follows: TGCAGCGTTGAAGAAGTCCCCGAAGGGGAGCAGTTCTTC.

The gene calls are TRBV11-1 and TRBJ2-1; 10 bases are shared with TRBD1. Germline CDR1 and CDR2: SGHAT and FQDESV (reference sequence). The V gene end was trimmed by 5 bases and the J gene end by 3 bases; junction bases not matched to a gene: 1. This CDR3 spans 14 amino acids. This CDR3 reads CASSGQGDYNEQFF. The CDR3 bases are TGTGCCAGCAGCGGACAGGGGGACTACAATGAGCAGTTCTTC. The full variable domain, its missing parts supplied by reference TRBV11-1 and TRBJ2-1, is EAEVAQSPRYKITEKSQAVAFWCDPISGHATLYWYRQILGQGPELLVQFQDESVVDDSQLPKDRFSAERLKGVDSTLKIQPAELGDSAMYLCASSGQGDYNEQFFGPGTRLTVL.

Ten or more counts support this clonotype. The J gene is TRBJ2-3, the V gene TRBV6-1, with TRBD1 as a possible D gene (5 bases). V gave up 6 bases and J gave up 6 bases, with 13 bases separating them. In germline, CDR1 is MNHNS, CDR2 SASEGT. The CDR3 is 13 residues long. CDR3 sequence (DNA): TGTGCCAGCAGGCTGGACATCGGGGATACGCAGTATTTT. Its translation: CASRLDIGDTQYF.

This clonotype occurred many times. The chain joins TRBV11-2 to TRBJ2-7, with D maybe TRBD2 (8 bases). With 6 bases removed from V and 2 bases from J, the gap between germline ends came to 14 bases. There are 14 residues in the CDR3. Germline CDR1 is SGHAT and CDR2 is FQNNGV. The CDR3 reads CASRPGRGPYEQYF. In nucleotides, the CDR3 is TGTGCCAGCAGGCCCGGGAGGGGGCCCTACGAGCAGTACTTC.

This rearrangement joins TRBV30 to TRBJ1-6; D is possibly TRBD1 (6 bases). Germline CDR1 GTSNPN, CDR2 SVGIG (reference sequence). This CDR3 is 14 amino acids long. Trimming shortened V by 4 bases and J by 1 base, and 8 bases separated the two germline ends. Written as DNA, the CDR3 is TGTGCCTGGAAAGGGGGGTCCTATAATTCACCCCTCCACTTT. The encoded protein is CAWKGGSYNSPLHF.

At least ten counts were recorded for this clonotype. This sequence joins TRBV7-9 and TRBJ2-1, with D possibly matching TRBD2 (6 bases). Germline CDR1 is SEHNR and CDR2 is FQNEAQ (reference sequence). The CDR3 consists of 17 residues. Deletions cut 4 bases from V and 2 bases from J, with 18 bases between. CDR3 sequence (DNA): TGTGCCAGCAGCTCCCCCCCGGAGGGACTCCCCTACAATGAGCAGTTCTTC. Its protein product is CASSSPPEGLPYNEQFF.

This clonotype was observed at least ten times. The rearrangement joins TRBV12-3 or TRBV12-4 to TRBJ2-3; the D gene is possibly TRBD1 (6 bases). Trimming removed 7 bases from V and 1 base from J, with 9 bases in between. This CDR3 contains 13 residues. CDR3 amino acids: CASKKGGTDTQYF. The CDR3 coding sequence is TGTGCCAGCAAAAAGGGGGGCACAGATACGCAGTATTTT.

This clonotype occurred many times. This chain connects TRBV5-1 to TRBJ1-1, with 11 positions matching TRBD1. From germline, CDR1 is SGHRS and CDR2 YFSETQ. The CDR3 runs to 16 residues. The ends lost 5 bases at V and 2 bases at J; junction bases unmatched: 8. CDR3 DNA sequence: TGCGCCAGCAGTAGAGGACAGGGGGCCGTAAACACTGAAGCTTTCTTT. Translating it yields CASSRGQGAVNTEAFF.

This chain joins TRBV4-1 and TRBJ2-1, with D perhaps TRBD2 (6 bases). The CDR3 extends over 16 amino acids. Germline lookup yields CDR1 MGHRA and CDR2 YSYEKL. V was cut by 2 bases and J by 0 bases, with 11 bases left in between. The CDR3 is CASSQSGLSSYNEQFF. CDR3 DNA: TGCGCCAGCAGCCAAAGCGGGTTGAGCTCCTACAATGAGCAGTTCTTC.

The chain employs TRBV15 and TRBJ2-1; D may be TRBD2 (5 bases). The germline V gene has CDR1 LNHNV and CDR2 YYDKDF (reference sequence). The CDR3 loop spans 17 amino acids. Trimming pared 5 bases from V and 5 bases from J, leaving 22 bases between. CDR3 residues: CATSRQRGSTQDNEQFF. The DNA for the CDR3 is TGTGCCACCAGCCGGCAAAGAGGGTCGACCCAAGACAATGAGCAGTTCTTC.

Many counts were recorded for this clonotype. The chain has TRBV14 and TRBJ2-3; 12 nucleotides agree with TRBD2. Germline CDR1 and CDR2: SGHDN and FVKESK. V lost 3 bases, J lost 2 bases, and 9 bases stayed unmatched. The CDR3 covers 18 residues. CDR3 in DNA: TGTGCCAGCAGCCACCCGGACGGACTAGCGGGGATCACAGATACGCAGTATTTT. Translated: CASSHPDGLAGITDTQYF.

This rearrangement joins TRBV19 to TRBJ2-7; 7 bases line up with TRBD1. Germline CDR1 is LNHDA and CDR2 is SQIVND (reference sequence). The CDR3 is 17 residues long. The V gene end was trimmed by 5 bases and the J gene end by 3 bases; junction bases not matched to a gene: 16. DNA for the CDR3: TGTGCCAGTAGTGCAAACCCCCTGGACAGGTACGTCTACGAGCAGTACTTC. As protein: CASSANPLDRYVYEQYF.

This clonotype was seen repeatedly, ten times or more. At one end the junction does not follow the germline gene, possibly because of a read error. This chain joins TRBV7-2 and TRBJ1-5; D ambiguous. The CDR3 has 12 amino acids. In germline, CDR1 is SGHTA, CDR2 FQGNSA. Here the CDR3 reads CASSPVGQPQHF. The CDR3 DNA is TGTGCCAGCAGCCCCGTAGGGCAGCCCCAGCACTTT.

The table lists this clonotype with many counts. The rearrangement uses TRBV2 and TRBJ2-7, with 8 bases matching TRBD1. This CDR3 region has 14 residues. Germline V gene sequence: CDR1 SNHLY, CDR2 FYNNEI. J lost 5 bases, V lost 2 bases, and 5 bases had no gene match. The DNA for the CDR3 is TGTGCCAGCAGTGAAAGGCAGGGGGCCCACGAGCAGTACTTC. Amino acids: CASSERQGAHEQYF.

The rearrangement joins TRBV19 to TRBJ1-5; D gene ambiguous. The CDR3 extends over 15 amino acids. The ends were cut back, 6 bases at V and 0 bases at J, with 12 bases in the middle. The germline V gene has CDR1 LNHDA and CDR2 SQIVND (reference sequence). As DNA, the CDR3 is TGTGCCAGTAGCCGCGGACGTAATAGCAATCAGCCCCAGCATTTT. The encoded protein is CASSRGRNSNQPQHF. The complete variable domain, with remaining parts taken from reference TRBV19 and TRBJ1-5, reads DGGITQSPKYLFRKEGQNVTLSCEQNLNHDAMYWYRQDPGQGLRLIYYSQIVNDFQKGDIAEGYSVSREKKESFPLTVTSAQKNPTAFYLCASSRGRNSNQPQHFGDGTRLSIL.

This clonotype was counted ten times or more. The V and J genes are TRBV6-2 or TRBV6-3 and TRBJ1-1, with a weak D call TRBD1 (5 bases). The CDR3 consists of 14 residues. Trimming pared 6 bases from V and 1 base from J, leaving 12 bases between. CDR1 and CDR2 from the germline V gene are MNHEY and SVGEGT. As DNA, the CDR3 is TGTGCCAGCAGGGATACAGGAGGGAACACTGAAGCTTTCTTT. It specifies CASRDTGGNTEAFF.

This clonotype was picked up many times. The rearrangement joins TRBV13 to TRBJ2-5; D call uncertain. The V end lost 2 bases, the J end lost 1 base, and 8 bases lay between the germline ends. The CDR3 is 14 residues long. CDR1 is PRHDT, CDR2 FYEKMQ, per germline (reference sequence). CDR3 nucleotides: TGTGCCAGCAGCTTAATGTCTGGCCAAGAGACCCAGTACTTC. Its translation is CASSLMSGQETQYF.

This clonotype has ten or more counts. This sequence joins TRBV6-1 and TRBJ2-7; TRBD2 matches at 10 bases. The CDR3 runs to 18 residues. Germline trimming cut 4 bases from V and 6 bases from J; bases unmatched to any gene: 18. In germline, CDR1 is MNHNS, CDR2 SASEGT. The CDR3 reads CASSGTSGLHGFLREQYF. Written as DNA, the CDR3 is TGTGCCAGCAGTGGGACTAGCGGACTACACGGTTTCCTACGCGAGCAGTACTTC.

The chain combines TRBV10-3 with TRBJ1-3, with no clear D. This CDR3 is 12 amino acids long. Germline values: CDR1 ENHRY, CDR2 SYGVKD. V lost 11 bases and J 0 bases, leaving 8 bases between the germline ends. Here the CDR3 DNA reads TGTGCCCTGAGGAGCTCTGGAAACACCATATATTTT. Protein sequence: CALRSSGNTIYF.

This clonotype occurred a few times. The rearrangement joins TRBV19 to TRBJ2-7, with D uncertain. Trimming removed 0 bases at V and 3 bases at J, with 6 bases between. The CDR3 has 13 amino acids. The germline V gene encodes CDR1 LNHDA and CDR2 SQIVND (reference sequence). CDR3 sequence: CASSIEILYEQYF. The CDR3 nucleotides read TGTGCCAGTAGTATAGAGATCCTCTACGAGCAGTACTTC.

V usage is TRBV4-1 and J usage is TRBJ1-2, with 7 bases identical to TRBD1. V shed 6 bases, J shed 3 bases, and the junction held 4 bases outside the gene matches. The CDR3 contains 13 residues. Germline V gene data show CDR1 as MGHRA and CDR2 as YSYEKL. The CDR3 DNA sequence: TGCGCCAGCAGTCGGGACAGTTACTATGGCTACACCTTC. It encodes CASSRDSYYGYTF.